A selection of T cell receptor beta chains follows, all from one sample in a study of human T cells and chemical hapten exposure. Each CDR3 protein is one row after TCRdb ran MiXCR on the RACE reads. The table lists about 84,000 distinct CDR3 sequences, more than 9% of them singletons. This specimen consisted of whole blood, obtained in connection with sensitization to the hapten diphenylcyclopropenone (DPC). All receptors derive from a woman aged 45-60 years with alopecia areata. Some clones in this sample may be carry-over from other donors' samples. CDR3s include the opening cysteine and the closing phenylalanine or tryptophan. D genes are given only for firm matches. Expanded clones get a size class; other rows say once, few or many, or leave the size out.

many,.,TRBV20-1,TRBJ1-1,TGCAGTGCTAGACCCCCTGGACGGTTCACTGAAGCTTTCTTT,CSARPPGRFTEAFF
few,.,TRBV20-1,TRBJ1-5,TGCAGCCCCTCCGGACTTCGCAATCAGCCCCAGCATTTT,CSPSGLRNQPQHF
many,.,TRBV4-1,TRBJ1-2,TGCGCCAGCAGCCAAACGAGCCAGGGCGACTATGGCTACACCTTC,CASSQTSQGDYGYTF
many,.,TRBV5-4,TRBJ1-1,TGTGCCAGCAGCCCCGCGGGGGGCCGCACTGAAGCTTTCTTT,CASSPAGGRTEAFF
.,.,TRBV3-1,TRBJ1-3,TGTGCCAGCAGCACACGGGGGGCGTCTTTCTCTGGAAACACCATATATTTT,CASSTRGASFSGNTIYF
few,.,TRBV3-1,TRBJ2-1,TGTGCCAGCAGCCAAGGGAGACGGTCCGCGGGCGAAGTCAATGAGCAGTTCTTC,CASSQGRRSAGEVNEQFF
many,.,TRBV5-1,TRBJ2-7,TGCGCCAGCAGCTTGGGACACCGGGACCGGACCTACGAGCAGTACTTC,CASSLGHRDRTYEQYF
many,TRBD1,TRBV7-8,TRBJ1-2,TGTGCCAGCAGTTATAGAAGCTCATTCATAAGGGACAGGGCTAACTATGGCTACACCTTC,CASSYRSSFIRDRANYGYTF
.,.,TRBV12-3/TRBV12-4,TRBJ1-1,TGTGCCAGCAGGTTACGGGAGAACACTGAAGCTTTCTTT,CASRLRENTEAFF
few,.,TRBV3-1,TRBJ2-1,TGTGCCAGCAGCCAAGGGCGGCGTTCCTACAATGAGCAGTTCTTC,CASSQGRRSYNEQFF
.,.,TRBV28,TRBJ1-1,TGTGCCAGCAGGGCCGGGGTCCAGAACACTGAAGCTTTCTTT,CASRAGVQNTEAFF
many,.,TRBV28,TRBJ2-1,TGTGCCAGCAGATCGTCTAGCGATGAGCAGTTCTTC,CASRSSSDEQFF
few,TRBD2,TRBV4-1,TRBJ2-3,TGCGCCAGCAGCCATCGACTAGCGGGGGGGGCCACAGATACGCAGTATTTT,CASSHRLAGGATDTQYF
many,.,TRBV6-6,TRBJ1-1,TGTGCCAGCAGTTACCGAGGGTCCCTGACTGAAGCTTTCTTT,CASSYRGSLTEAFF